This T cell receptor (beta chain) was recovered during a study of T-cell reconstitution after alpha-beta-depleted transplantation in children. V lost 4 bases, J lost 3 bases, and 3 bases stayed unmatched. Germline CDR1 GTSNPN, CDR2 SVGIG (reference sequence). This CDR3 is built from 13 residues. It was with unique molecular identifiers that the TCRbeta library was prepared. MiXCR, applied by TCRdb to the PCR reads, yields one record per CDR3 protein. The table lists around 680,000 distinct CDR3 sequences, around a sixth of them singletons. The genes are TRBV30 and TRBJ2-1, with TRBD2 matching over 7 bases. The sample consisted of PBMCs from the stem cell graft donor, taken from the stem cell graft. The TCR was taken from a human donor who donated a stem cell graft to a child with acute myeloid leukemia. The DNA of the CDR3 is TGTGCCTGGACCGGGACTAACTACAATGAGCAGTTCTTC. Protein product: CAWTGTNYNEQFF.